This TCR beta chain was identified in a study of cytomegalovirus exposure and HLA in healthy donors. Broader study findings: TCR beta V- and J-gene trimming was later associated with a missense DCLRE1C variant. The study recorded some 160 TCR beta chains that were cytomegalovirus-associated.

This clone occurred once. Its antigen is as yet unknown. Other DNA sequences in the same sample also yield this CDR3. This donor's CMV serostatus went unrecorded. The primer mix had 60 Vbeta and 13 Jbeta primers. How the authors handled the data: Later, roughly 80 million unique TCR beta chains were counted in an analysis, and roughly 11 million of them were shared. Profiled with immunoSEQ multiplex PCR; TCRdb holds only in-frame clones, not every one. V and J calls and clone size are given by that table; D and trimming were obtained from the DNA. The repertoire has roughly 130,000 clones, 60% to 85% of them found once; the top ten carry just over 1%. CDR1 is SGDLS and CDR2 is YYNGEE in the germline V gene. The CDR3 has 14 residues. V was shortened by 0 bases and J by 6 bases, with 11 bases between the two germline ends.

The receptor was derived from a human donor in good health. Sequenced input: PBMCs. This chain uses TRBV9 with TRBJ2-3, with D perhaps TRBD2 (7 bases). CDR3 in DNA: TGTGCCAGCAGCGTAGCGGGGGGCGGGGATACGCAGTATTTT. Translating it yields CASSVAGGGDTQYF.